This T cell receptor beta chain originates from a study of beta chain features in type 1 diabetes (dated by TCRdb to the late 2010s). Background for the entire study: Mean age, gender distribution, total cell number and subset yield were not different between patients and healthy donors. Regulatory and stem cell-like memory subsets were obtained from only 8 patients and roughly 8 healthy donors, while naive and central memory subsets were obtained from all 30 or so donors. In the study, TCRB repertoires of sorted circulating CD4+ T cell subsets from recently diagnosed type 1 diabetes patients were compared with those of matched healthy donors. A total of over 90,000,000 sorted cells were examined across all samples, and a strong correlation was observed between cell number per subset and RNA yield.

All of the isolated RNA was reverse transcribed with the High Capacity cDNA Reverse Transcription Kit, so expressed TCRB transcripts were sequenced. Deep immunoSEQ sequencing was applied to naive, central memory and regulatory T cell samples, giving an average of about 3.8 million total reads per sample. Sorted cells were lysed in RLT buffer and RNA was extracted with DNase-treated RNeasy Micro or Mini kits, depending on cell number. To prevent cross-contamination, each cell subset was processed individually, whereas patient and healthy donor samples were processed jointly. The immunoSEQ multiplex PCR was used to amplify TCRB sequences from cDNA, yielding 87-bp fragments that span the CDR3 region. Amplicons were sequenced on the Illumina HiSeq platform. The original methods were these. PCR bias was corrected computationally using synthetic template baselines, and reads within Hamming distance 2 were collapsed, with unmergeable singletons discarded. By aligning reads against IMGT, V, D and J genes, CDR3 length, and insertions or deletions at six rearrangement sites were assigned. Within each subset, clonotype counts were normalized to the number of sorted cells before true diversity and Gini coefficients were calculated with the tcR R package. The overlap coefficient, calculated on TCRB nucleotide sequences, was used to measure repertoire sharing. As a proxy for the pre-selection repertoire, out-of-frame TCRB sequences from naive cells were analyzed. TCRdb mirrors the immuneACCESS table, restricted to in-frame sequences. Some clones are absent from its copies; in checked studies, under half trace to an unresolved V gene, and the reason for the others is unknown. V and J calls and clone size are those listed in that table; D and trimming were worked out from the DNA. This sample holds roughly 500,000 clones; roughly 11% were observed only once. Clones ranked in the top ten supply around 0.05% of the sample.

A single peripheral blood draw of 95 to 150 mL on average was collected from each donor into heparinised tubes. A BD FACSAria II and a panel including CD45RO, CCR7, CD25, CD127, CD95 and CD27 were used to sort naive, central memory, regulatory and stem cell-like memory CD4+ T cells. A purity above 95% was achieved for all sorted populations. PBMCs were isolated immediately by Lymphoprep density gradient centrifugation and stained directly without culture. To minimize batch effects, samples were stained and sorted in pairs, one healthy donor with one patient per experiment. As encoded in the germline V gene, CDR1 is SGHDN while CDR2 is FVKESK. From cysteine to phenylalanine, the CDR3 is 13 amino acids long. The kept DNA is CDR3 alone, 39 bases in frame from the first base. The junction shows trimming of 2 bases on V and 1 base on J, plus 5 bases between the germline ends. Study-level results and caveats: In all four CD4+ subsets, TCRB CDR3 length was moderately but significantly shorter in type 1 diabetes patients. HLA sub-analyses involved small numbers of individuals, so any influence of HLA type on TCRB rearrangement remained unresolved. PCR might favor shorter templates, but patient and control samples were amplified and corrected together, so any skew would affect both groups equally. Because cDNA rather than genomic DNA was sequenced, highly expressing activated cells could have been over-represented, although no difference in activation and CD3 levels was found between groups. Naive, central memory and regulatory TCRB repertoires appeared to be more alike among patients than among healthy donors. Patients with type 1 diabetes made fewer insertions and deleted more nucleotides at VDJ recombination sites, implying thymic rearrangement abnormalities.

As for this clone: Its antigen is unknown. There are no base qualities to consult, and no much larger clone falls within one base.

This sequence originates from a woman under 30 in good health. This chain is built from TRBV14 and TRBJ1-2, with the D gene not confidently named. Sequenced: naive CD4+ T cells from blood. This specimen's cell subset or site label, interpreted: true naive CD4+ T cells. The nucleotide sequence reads TGTGCCAGCAGCCAATACCGTAACTATGGCTACACCTTC. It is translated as CASSQYRNYGYTF.